The 12 T cell receptor beta chains reported below all come from one sample, sequenced in a study of T cells in Graves' hyperthyroidism and ophthalmopathy. The CDR3 regions of TCR beta were amplified from RNA transcripts. RT-PCR in the first round (using the HTBI primer set) targeted the TCR CDR3. TCRdb used MiXCR to reprocess the multiplex PCR reads, holding one entry per CDR3 protein. The data contain approximately 560,000 distinct CDR3 sequences, roughly 50% of them singletons. The sequenced material came from peripheral blood or thyroid tissue (not recorded which). Every receptor here comes from a woman aged 18-29 years with Graves' hyperthyroidism.

The V gene is TRBV2, the J gene TRBJ1-2, with a possible D match to TRBD1 (6 bases). This CDR3 is 14 amino acids long. Trimming stripped 7 bases from V and 5 bases from J, with 17 bases between. The germline gives CDR1 SNHLY, CDR2 FYNNEI. The CDR3 DNA reads TGTGCCAGCATATATGGGGGGGGCGTTTATGGCTACACCTTC. Translation gives CASIYGGGVYGYTF. Based on the CDR3 plus reference TRBV2 and TRBJ1-2, the full variable domain is EPEVTQTPSHQVTQMGQEVILRCVPISNHLYFYWYRQILGQKVEFLVSFYNNEISEKSEIFDDQFSVERPDGSNFTLKIRSTKLEDSAMYFCASIYGGGVYGYTFGSGTRLTVV.

To note about this clonotype: Mismatch with germline at one junction end may stem from a read error. The gene calls are TRBV29-1 and TRBJ2-1, with TRBD1 identical over 7 bases. From germline, CDR1 is SQVTM and CDR2 ANQGSEA. The CDR3 loop spans 13 amino acids. Here the CDR3 reads CSVDAAGGNEQFF. DNA of the CDR3: TGCAGCGTTGATGCGGCAGGGGGTAATGAGCAGTTCTTT.

The rearrangement uses TRBV7-6 and TRBJ1-2; perhaps TRBD1 as D (6 bases). CDR1 is SGHVS, CDR2 FNYEAQ, per germline. The CDR3 runs to 14 residues. V was shortened by 5 bases and J by 5 bases, with 15 bases between the two germline ends. The CDR3 is CASSPPGARYGYTF. CDR3 DNA: TGTGCCAGCAGCCCACCGGGGGCGCGTTATGGCTACACCTTC.

This clonotype was counted many times. The chain joins TRBV2 to TRBJ1-6, with 8 bases matching TRBD1. V trimming: 6 bases; J trimming: 9 bases; junction bases outside the gene matches: 7. The CDR3 has 14 residues. Germline CDR1 is SNHLY and CDR2 is FYNNEI. The CDR3 nucleotides read TGTGCCAGCAGCGACAGGGGAGGAAGTTCACCCCTCCACTTT. This encodes CASSDRGGSSPLHF.

This clonotype was recorded once. The chain is built from TRBV24-1 and TRBJ2-5, with TRBD2 matching over 7 bases. Germline V lookup: CDR1 KGHDR, CDR2 SFDVKD. CDR3 size: 17 residues. V was clipped by 3 bases and J by 1 base; unmatched bases: 10. The CDR3 region has the DNA TGTGCCACCAGTGATGGGGGGGGAGTTCTACGCCAAGAGACCCAGTACTTC. Protein sequence: CATSDGGGVLRQETQYF.

This clonotype occurred many times. The chain combines TRBV12-3 or TRBV12-4 with TRBJ2-2; D uncertain. V lost 5 bases to trimming and J lost 4 bases, with 11 bases between them. This CDR3 spans 14 amino acids. CDR3 DNA sequence: TGTGCCAGCAGTCCCTCCTTTGTCACCGGGGAGCTGTTTTTT. It codes for CASSPSFVTGELFF.

This clonotype occurred a few times. The chain joins TRBV15 to TRBJ2-7; the match to TRBD1 covers 9 bases. This CDR3 comprises 14 residues. The V gene end was trimmed by 3 bases and the J gene end by 3 bases; junction bases not matched to a gene: 3. Looked up from germline, CDR1 is LNHNV and CDR2 is YYDKDF (reference sequence). The CDR3: CATSRVTGGYEQYF. In DNA, the CDR3 is TGTGCCACCAGCAGGGTGACAGGGGGCTACGAGCAGTACTTC. Drawing the rest from reference TRBV15 and TRBJ2-7, the complete variable domain is DAMVIQNPRYQVTQFGKPVTLSCSQTLNHNVMYWYQQKSSQAPKLLFHYYDKDFNNEADTPDNFQSRRPNTSFCFLDIRSPGLGDTAMYLCATSRVTGGYEQYFGPGTRLTVT.

The rearrangement uses TRBV29-1 and TRBJ2-5; no clear D. CDR1 and CDR2 from the germline V gene are SQVTM and ANQGSEA. This CDR3 region has 13 residues. Trimming stripped 1 base from V and 7 bases from J, with 13 bases between. The CDR3 region has the DNA TGCAGCGTTGAAGTTCCGGCCCGGCGGACCCAGTACTTC. Translating gives CSVEVPARRTQYF. Full variable domain (rest looked up from reference TRBV29-1 and TRBJ2-5): SAVISQKPSRDICQRGTSLTIQCQVDSQVTMMFWYRQQPGQSLTLIATANQGSEATYESGFVIDKFPISRPNLTFSTLTVSNMSPEDSSIYLCSVEVPARRTQYFGPGTRLLVL.

On this clonotype: A read error may be the cause here, since a much bigger clone is one base away. V gene TRBV2 combines with J gene TRBJ2-7; D might be TRBD2 (5 bases). V lost 6 bases and J lost 4, with 16 bases in between. Per the germline V gene, CDR1 is SNHLY and CDR2 is FYNNEI. The CDR3 is made up of 14 amino acids. The CDR3 sequence: CASSFGEGPYEQYF. CDR3 in DNA: TGTGCCAGCAGCTTCGGGGAAGGGCCTTACGAGCAGTACTTC.

The chain joins TRBV5-1 to TRBJ1-2; TRBD1 is a possible D gene (5 bases). The CDR3 is 14 amino acids. Trimming took off 1 base at V and 5 bases at J, with 12 bases between the two ends. The germline CDR1 and CDR2 sequences are SGHRS and YFSETQ. The CDR3 DNA reads TGCGCCAGCAGCTTGTCCTCAGGGTTATATGGCTACACCTTC. It codes for CASSLSSGLYGYTF.

Details on this clonotype: At one boundary the junction diverges from the germline segment, which might be a read error. The rearrangement joins TRBV10-3 to TRBJ1-6; 11 nucleotides line up with TRBD1. This CDR3 contains 15 residues. In germline, CDR1 is ENHRY, CDR2 SYGVKD. CDR3 sequence (DNA): TGTGCCACCAGTGTTGCCGGGACAGGGGGTTCACCCCTCCACTTT. Translated, it gives CATSVAGTGGSPLHF.

The rearrangement joins TRBV11-1 to TRBJ2-5; unclear D gene. There are 14 residues in the CDR3. Trimming left V 6 bases short and J 6 bases short, with 17 bases between. CDR1 and CDR2 from the germline V gene are SGHAT and FQDESV (reference sequence). The CDR3 loop reads CASRPGRDSQTQYF. CDR3 bases: TGTGCCAGCAGACCCGGACGTGACTCGCAGACCCAGTACTTC. Full variable domain (outside the CDR3, taken from reference TRBV11-1 and TRBJ2-5): EAEVAQSPRYKITEKSQAVAFWCDPISGHATLYWYRQILGQGPELLVQFQDESVVDDSQLPKDRFSAERLKGVDSTLKIQPAELGDSAMYLCASRPGRDSQTQYFGPGTRLLVL.